These T cell receptor beta chains were read from a single sample in a study of a mutant IDH1 vaccine in newly diagnosed glioma. Sequenced by immunoSEQ multiplex PCR; TCRdb stores in-frame clones only, minus some. This table holds about 34,000 clones, more than 75% found once. What these receptors recognize is not known. Source: PBMCs, taken from a glioma patient whose treatment included an IDH1 peptide vaccine. These receptors all come from a woman aged 25-40 years with glioma. Each CDR3 is given with its conserved first and last residue. A D gene is named only where the DNA matches it firmly. Clone size appears in some rows only: once, few, many, or a class for an expanded clone.

V gene	clone size	D gene	J gene	CDR3 protein	CDR3 DNA
TRBV4-1	NA	NA	TRBJ1-5	CASSQLGTGSQPQHF	TGCGCCAGCAGCCAACTCGGGACGGGGAGTCAGCCCCAGCATTTT
TRBV7-9	few	NA	TRBJ1-4	CAHVGVTNEKLFF	TGTGCCCACGTCGGGGTGACTAATGAAAAACTGTTTTTT
TRBV27	NA	NA	TRBJ2-2	CASSLQGGGLSGELFF	TGTGCCAGCAGTCTTCAGGGTGGGGGTCTTTCCGGGGAGCTGTTTTTT
TRBV20-1	NA	NA	TRBJ1-4	CSAREAEKLFF	TGCAGTGCTAGAGAGGCTGAAAAACTGTTTTTT
TRBV6-5	NA	TRBD1	TRBJ1-6	CASSYRTGSLHF	TGTGCCAGCAGTTACCGGACAGGGTCCCTCCACTTT
TRBV19	medium-sized	TRBD1	TRBJ1-2	CASSISTGNYGYTF	TGTGCCAGTAGTATATCGACAGGGAACTATGGCTACACCTTC
TRBV15	NA	TRBD2	TRBJ2-3	CATSRARLAGEPDTQYF	TGTGCCACCAGCAGAGCCCGACTAGCGGGGGAACCAGATACGCAGTATTTT
TRBV29-1	NA	NA	TRBJ1-1	CSARGNTEAFF	TGCAGCGCCCGGGGGAACACTGAAGCTTTCTTT
TRBV5-8	NA	TRBD1	TRBJ1-2	CASSLGDRVLDGYTF	TGTGCCAGCAGCTTGGGGGACAGGGTATTGGATGGCTACACCTTC
TRBV6-5	NA	NA	TRBJ2-2	CASSYKKGRRIGELFF	TGTGCCAGCAGTTATAAAAAGGGCAGGAGGATCGGGGAGCTGTTTTTT
TRBV5-1	NA	NA	TRBJ1-2	CASSPDVVTQGLRYGYTF	TGCGCCAGCAGCCCGGACGTTGTAACCCAAGGATTAAGATATGGCTACACCTTC
TRBV7-8	NA	NA	TRBJ2-2	CASSLPLGVRNTGELFF	TGTGCCAGCAGCTTACCACTAGGAGTTCGAAACACCGGGGAGCTGTTTTTT
TRBV10-3	NA	NA	TRBJ1-6	CAITSRPGNSPLHF	TGTGCCATCACGTCCCGTCCGGGGAATTCACCCCTCCACTTT
TRBV7-2	NA	NA	TRBJ2-1	CASSLDWGQVKWKFF	TGTGCCAGCAGCTTAGACTGGGGGCAGGTTAAGTGGAAGTTCTTC
TRBV5-1	NA	NA	TRBJ1-1	CASSPPRGGEGTEAFF	TGCGCCAGCAGCCCCCCCAGGGGAGGGGAAGGCACTGAAGCTTTCTTT
TRBV7-8	NA	NA	TRBJ1-2	CASSLPLGRGNGYTF	TGTGCCAGCAGCTTACCCCTCGGACGGGGGAATGGCTACACCTTC
TRBV7-9	NA	NA	TRBJ2-1	CASSLGENNEQFF	TGTGCCAGCAGCCTGGGGGAAAACAATGAGCAGTTCTTC
TRBV6-4	NA	NA	TRBJ1-3	CASTGRSSGNTIYF	TGTGCCAGCACCGGACGGAGCTCTGGAAACACCATATATTTT
TRBV6-1	NA	NA	TRBJ2-3	CASSEGQFTDTQYF	TGTGCCAGCAGTGAAGGGCAGTTCACAGATACGCAGTATTTT
TRBV14	few	TRBD1	TRBJ2-5	CASSQAMTGGTQYF	TGTGCCAGCAGCCAAGCAATGACAGGGGGGACCCAGTACTTC
TRBV27	NA	NA	TRBJ2-5	CASSTDRRLEETQYF	TGTGCCAGCAGTACCGACAGAAGACTAGAAGAGACCCAGTACTTC
TRBV9	NA	NA	TRBJ2-6	CASSGRTGANVLTF	TGTGCCAGCAGCGGCCGGACTGGGGCCAACGTCCTGACTTTC
TRBV10-3	once	TRBD1	TRBJ1-1	CAISTGTGDTEAFF	TGTGCCATCAGTACGGGGACAGGAGACACTGAAGCTTTCTTT
TRBV2	NA	TRBD1	TRBJ1-3	CASGQGPSSGNTIYF	TGTGCCAGCGGACAGGGCCCCAGCTCTGGAAACACCATATATTTT
TRBV4-3	NA	TRBD1	TRBJ2-5	CASSQELGTGTQETQYF	TGCGCCAGCAGCCAAGAACTCGGGACAGGGACCCAAGAGACCCAGTACTTC
TRBV2	NA	NA	TRBJ2-5	CASGQRTQTQYF	TGTGCCAGCGGACAGCGTACCCAGACCCAGTACTTC
TRBV11-2	NA	NA	TRBJ2-7	CASSLDRLILRGAYEQYF	TGTGCCAGCAGCTTAGATAGGCTAATATTGAGGGGCGCCTACGAGCAGTACTTC
TRBV6-5	NA	TRBD1	TRBJ1-1	CASSYQQGGTEAFF	TGTGCCAGCAGTTACCAGCAGGGGGGAACTGAAGCTTTCTTT
TRBV27	NA	TRBD1	TRBJ2-7	CASRGFWDSVSYEQYF	TGTGCCAGCCGGGGCTTTTGGGACAGCGTCTCCTACGAGCAGTACTTC
TRBV7-9	NA	TRBD2	TRBJ2-5	CASSSPLAAEETQYF	TGTGCCAGCAGCAGCCCACTAGCGGCGGAGGAGACCCAGTACTTC
TRBV5-1	NA	NA	TRBJ2-1	CASSLGGGWINEQFF	TGCGCCAGCAGCTTGGGAGGTGGCTGGATCAATGAGCAGTTCTTC
TRBV5-1	NA	TRBD1	TRBJ1-6	CASSLVGQGNSPLHF	TGCGCCAGCAGCTTGGTGGGACAGGGAAATTCACCCCTCCACTTT
TRBV19	NA	TRBD1	TRBJ1-1	CASSERTGGVTEAFF	TGTGCCAGTAGTGAAAGGACAGGGGGCGTCACTGAAGCTTTCTTT